These T cell receptor beta chains were read from a single sample in a study of breast tumors, draining lymph nodes, adjacent tissues. TCRdb re-called the multiplex PCR reads with MiXCR, one entry per CDR3 protein. The table records approximately 200,000 distinct CDR3 sequences, 31% of them present only once. The sequencing input was axillary lymph node tissue. The receptor set was obtained from a female donor with breast cancer. Some clones in this sample may be carry-over from other donors' samples. Both conserved end residues are part of each CDR3. D genes are given only for firm matches. The size entry is marked missing in some rows and otherwise reads once, few, many or a size class.

j_call: TRBJ2-3
clone_size: few
v_call: TRBV27
d_call: .
cdr3_nt: TGTGCCAGCAGCCACCTCCTGGGGCAATTGATTGTCACAGATACGCAGTATTTT
cdr3_aa: CASSHLLGQLIVTDTQYF

j_call: TRBJ2-3
clone_size: many
v_call: TRBV3-1
d_call: .
cdr3_nt: TGTGCCAGCAGCCAAGATCTGAGCACAGATACGCAGTATTTT
cdr3_aa: CASSQDLSTDTQYF

j_call: TRBJ2-2
clone_size: many
v_call: TRBV5-1
d_call: .
cdr3_nt: TGCGCCAGCAGCTTTGCGGGGGCCCCCGGCGGGGAGCTGTTTTTT
cdr3_aa: CASSFAGAPGGELFF

j_call: TRBJ1-3
clone_size: many
v_call: TRBV7-9
d_call: .
cdr3_nt: TGTGCCAGCAGCTTAGACGGCAACTCTGGAAACACCATATATTTT
cdr3_aa: CASSLDGNSGNTIYF

j_call: TRBJ1-1
clone_size: .
v_call: TRBV10-3
d_call: TRBD1
cdr3_nt: TGTGCCATCAGTCGGGACAGTTTAAACACTGAAGCTTTCTTT
cdr3_aa: CAISRDSLNTEAFF

j_call: TRBJ1-3
clone_size: .
v_call: TRBV5-1
d_call: .
cdr3_nt: TGCGCCAGCACCCTTCCGGGACTCCAAGGAAACACCATATATTTT
cdr3_aa: CASTLPGLQGNTIYF

j_call: TRBJ2-7
clone_size: many
v_call: TRBV27
d_call: .
cdr3_nt: TGTGCCAGCAGGCCCAGGGGACGTTACGAGCAGTACTTC
cdr3_aa: CASRPRGRYEQYF

j_call: TRBJ2-5
clone_size: many
v_call: TRBV7-3
d_call: .
cdr3_nt: TGTGCCAGCAGCTTAGAGGGTTCGGAGACCCAGTACTTC
cdr3_aa: CASSLEGSETQYF

j_call: TRBJ2-1
clone_size: many
v_call: TRBV2
d_call: TRBD1
cdr3_nt: TGTGCCAGCAGTGTATTAGGGGGCGGTGAGCAGTTCTTC
cdr3_aa: CASSVLGGGEQFF

j_call: TRBJ1-2
clone_size: many
v_call: TRBV20-1
d_call: .
cdr3_nt: TGCAGTGTCCACAGGGACTATGGCTACACCTTC
cdr3_aa: CSVHRDYGYTF

j_call: TRBJ2-7
clone_size: many
v_call: TRBV20-1
d_call: TRBD2
cdr3_nt: TGCAGTGCTCGAACGACTAGCGGAGTTTCCTACGAGCAGTACTTC
cdr3_aa: CSARTTSGVSYEQYF

j_call: TRBJ1-6
clone_size: once
v_call: TRBV2
d_call: .
cdr3_nt: TGTGCCAGCAGTGACACTAGCGCGTCCTATAATTCACCCCTCCACTTT
cdr3_aa: CASSDTSASYNSPLHF

j_call: TRBJ2-5
clone_size: once
v_call: TRBV11-3
d_call: .
cdr3_nt: TGTGCCAGCAGATCCAGGGGCACCGGGGAGCGGAGATGGGAGACCCAGTACTTC
cdr3_aa: CASRSRGTGERRWETQYF

j_call: TRBJ2-1
clone_size: few
v_call: TRBV18
d_call: .
cdr3_nt: TGTGCCAGCTCACCCGTCCAGAGCTCCTACAATGAGCAGTTCTTC
cdr3_aa: CASSPVQSSYNEQFF

j_call: TRBJ2-5
clone_size: many
v_call: TRBV29-1
d_call: TRBD2
cdr3_nt: TGCAGCGTTCTCGGGACTAGCGGGGGGCCGAGGGAGACCCAGTACTTC
cdr3_aa: CSVLGTSGGPRETQYF

j_call: TRBJ1-2
clone_size: many
v_call: TRBV19
d_call: TRBD1
cdr3_nt: TGTGCCAGTAGTCCTCTACCGGGACAGGGCCTTTCAAACTATGGCTACACCTTC
cdr3_aa: CASSPLPGQGLSNYGYTF

j_call: TRBJ2-7
clone_size: many
v_call: TRBV3-1
d_call: .
cdr3_nt: TGTGCCAGCAGGGCTGGGGGTAGCTCCTACGAGCAGTACTTC
cdr3_aa: CASRAGGSSYEQYF

j_call: TRBJ1-6
clone_size: .
v_call: TRBV19
d_call: .
cdr3_nt: TGTGCCATTTACTTCCTGGGGACCTATAATTCACCCCTCCACTTT
cdr3_aa: CAIYFLGTYNSPLHF

j_call: TRBJ1-1
clone_size: .
v_call: TRBV4-1
d_call: TRBD1
cdr3_nt: TGCGCCAGCAGCCGGAGACAGGGGGAAGCTTTCTTT
cdr3_aa: CASSRRQGEAFF

j_call: TRBJ1-4
clone_size: .
v_call: TRBV9
d_call: TRBD1
cdr3_nt: TGTGCCAGCAGCGTTGGGACAGGGTGGGAAAAACTGTTTTTT
cdr3_aa: CASSVGTGWEKLFF

j_call: TRBJ2-2
clone_size: .
v_call: TRBV19
d_call: TRBD2
cdr3_nt: TGTGCCACGGGGGGGGCAGGGACGGGGGAGCTGTTTTTT
cdr3_aa: CATGGAGTGELFF

j_call: TRBJ2-5
clone_size: many
v_call: TRBV20-1
d_call: .
cdr3_nt: TGCAGTGCTGAAGGGTCCGAGACCCAGTACTTC
cdr3_aa: CSAEGSETQYF

j_call: TRBJ1-5
clone_size: .
v_call: TRBV9
d_call: .
cdr3_nt: .
cdr3_aa: CASSVGQGIQETPHF

j_call: TRBJ1-1
clone_size: .
v_call: TRBV20-1
d_call: .
cdr3_nt: TGCAGTGCCAGACCGACGGGGGTTCTGAACACTGAAGCTTTCTTT
cdr3_aa: CSARPTGVLNTEAFF

j_call: TRBJ1-2
clone_size: .
v_call: TRBV11-2
d_call: TRBD1
cdr3_nt: TGTGCCAGCAGCTTTGCGAGTCTGACTTTGGGACAGGGGTTGAGTGGCTACACCTTC
cdr3_aa: CASSFASLTLGQGLSGYTF

j_call: TRBJ1-5
clone_size: many
v_call: TRBV2
d_call: .
cdr3_nt: TGTGCCAGCAGTAACAGGGTTTTTCAGCCCCAGCATTTT
cdr3_aa: CASSNRVFQPQHF

j_call: TRBJ2-1
clone_size: many
v_call: TRBV10-3
d_call: TRBD2
cdr3_nt: TGTGCCATCAGTGAGTCATCGGGGGGGAGTGGGAATGAGCAGTTCTTC
cdr3_aa: CAISESSGGSGNEQFF

j_call: TRBJ2-3
clone_size: many
v_call: TRBV20-1
d_call: .
cdr3_nt: TGCAGTGCTAGCCTCGACACAGATACGCAGTATTTT
cdr3_aa: CSASLDTDTQYF

j_call: TRBJ1-2
clone_size: once
v_call: TRBV28
d_call: .
cdr3_nt: TGTGCCAGCAGGAAGGAGTATGGCCACACCTTC
cdr3_aa: CASRKEYGHTF

j_call: TRBJ1-2
clone_size: many
v_call: TRBV11-2
d_call: .
cdr3_nt: TGTGCCAGCAGCTTAGGCATTCTTGGCTACACCTTC
cdr3_aa: CASSLGILGYTF

j_call: TRBJ1-2
clone_size: many
v_call: TRBV30
d_call: TRBD1
cdr3_nt: TGTGCCTGGAGTGCTGGGACAGGGGATTATGGCTACACCTTC
cdr3_aa: CAWSAGTGDYGYTF

j_call: TRBJ1-1
clone_size: few
v_call: TRBV20-1
d_call: .
cdr3_nt: TGCAGTGCTCCTCGAATCGTTGAAGCTTTCTTT
cdr3_aa: CSAPRIVEAFF

j_call: TRBJ1-6
clone_size: many
v_call: TRBV27
d_call: .
cdr3_nt: TGTGCCAGCAGTTCCAATCATTCACCCCTCCACTTT
cdr3_aa: CASSSNHSPLHF

j_call: TRBJ1-2
clone_size: many
v_call: TRBV3-1
d_call: .
cdr3_nt: TGTGCCAGCAGCCAAGATGGATTTCTCGGCTACACCTTC
cdr3_aa: CASSQDGFLGYTF

j_call: TRBJ2-7
clone_size: many
v_call: TRBV3-1
d_call: TRBD2
cdr3_nt: TGTGCCAGCAGCCCCAGGTTTGGGGGAGGGCCGGGGGAGCAGTACTTC
cdr3_aa: CASSPRFGGGPGEQYF

j_call: TRBJ2-7
clone_size: .
v_call: TRBV24-1
d_call: TRBD2
cdr3_nt: TGTGCCACCAGTTGGGGCGGGGGGTACTACGAGCAGTACTTC
cdr3_aa: CATSWGGGYYEQYF

j_call: TRBJ2-5
clone_size: .
v_call: TRBV7-3
d_call: .
cdr3_nt: TGTGCCAGCAGCCCGGGGGAGGGAGGGGAAGGGGGGACCCAGTACTTC
cdr3_aa: CASSPGEGGEGGTQYF

j_call: TRBJ2-5
clone_size: many
v_call: TRBV4-1
d_call: TRBD2
cdr3_nt: TGCGCCAGCAGCCAAGATCCTAGCGGGAGTGATAAGACCCAGTACTTC
cdr3_aa: CASSQDPSGSDKTQYF

j_call: TRBJ2-1
clone_size: many
v_call: TRBV7-6
d_call: .
cdr3_nt: TGTGCCAGCAGCATGGGGGGCGGCAGGGACAATGAGCAGTTCTTC
cdr3_aa: CASSMGGGRDNEQFF

j_call: TRBJ1-3
clone_size: .
v_call: TRBV9
d_call: .
cdr3_nt: TGTGCCAGCAGCCGACGGGGGGCAGTTGGAAACACCATATATTTT
cdr3_aa: CASSRRGAVGNTIYF

j_call: TRBJ2-2
clone_size: many
v_call: TRBV9
d_call: TRBD1
cdr3_nt: TGTGCCAGCAGCGTCACTACAGGGGGCGCAACCGGGGAGCTGTTTTTT
cdr3_aa: CASSVTTGGATGELFF

j_call: TRBJ2-3
clone_size: .
v_call: TRBV19
d_call: .
cdr3_nt: TGCGCCAGTAGTATGGCGGGGTCCCTCGCAGATACGCAGTATTTT
cdr3_aa: CASSMAGSLADTQYF

j_call: TRBJ1-2
clone_size: many
v_call: TRBV4-1
d_call: .
cdr3_nt: TGCGCCAGCAGCCAAGTCGGGGACGCTAACTATGGCTACACCTTC
cdr3_aa: CASSQVGDANYGYTF

j_call: TRBJ2-1
clone_size: many
v_call: TRBV15
d_call: .
cdr3_nt: TGTGCCACCAGCAGAGATTTGCGGAACTACAATGAGCAGTTCTTC
cdr3_aa: CATSRDLRNYNEQFF

j_call: TRBJ2-1
clone_size: few
v_call: TRBV4-3
d_call: TRBD2
cdr3_nt: TGCGCCAGCAGCCAAGAACCCCCGACTAGCGGGAGTTTTAATGAGCAGTTCTTC
cdr3_aa: CASSQEPPTSGSFNEQFF

j_call: TRBJ2-1
clone_size: .
v_call: TRBV7-7
d_call: TRBD2
cdr3_nt: TGTGCTAGAGCGGGGACCGGGGGATATGAGCAGTTCTTC
cdr3_aa: CARAGTGGYEQFF

j_call: TRBJ2-3
clone_size: many
v_call: TRBV5-4
d_call: TRBD2
cdr3_nt: TGTGCCAGCAGCTTTAAGCGGGGGGGCACAGATACGCAGTATTTT
cdr3_aa: CASSFKRGGTDTQYF

j_call: TRBJ2-1
clone_size: many
v_call: TRBV29-1
d_call: TRBD2
cdr3_nt: TGCAGCGTCGGACTAGCGGGGGTTGGCAATGAGCAGTTCTTC
cdr3_aa: CSVGLAGVGNEQFF

j_call: TRBJ1-1
clone_size: .
v_call: TRBV6-1
d_call: .
cdr3_nt: TGTGCCAGCAGCCGACAACGGAACGCTGAAGCTTTCTTT
cdr3_aa: CASSRQRNAEAFF

j_call: TRBJ1-6
clone_size: many
v_call: TRBV20-1
d_call: .
cdr3_nt: TGCAGTGCTAGAGTCGGAAACTATAATTCACCCCTCCACTTT
cdr3_aa: CSARVGNYNSPLHF

j_call: TRBJ2-3
clone_size: many
v_call: TRBV5-8
d_call: TRBD2
cdr3_nt: TGTGCCAGCAGGGGGGGAGGGGAGAGTTTCACAGATACGCAGTATTTT
cdr3_aa: CASRGGGESFTDTQYF

j_call: TRBJ1-2
clone_size: .
v_call: TRBV20-1
d_call: .
cdr3_nt: TGCAATGCTAGAGAGGCCGGTGGGGGCTATGGCTACACCTTC
cdr3_aa: CNAREAGGGYGYTF

j_call: TRBJ2-1
clone_size: many
v_call: TRBV12-3/TRBV12-4
d_call: .
cdr3_nt: TGTGCCAGCAGCCGCGTTGAGAACTACAATGAGCAGTTCTTC
cdr3_aa: CASSRVENYNEQFF

j_call: TRBJ2-2
clone_size: many
v_call: TRBV5-1
d_call: TRBD1
cdr3_nt: TGCGCCAGCAGCTTGACTACAGGGGGGATAACCGGGGAGCTGTTTTTT
cdr3_aa: CASSLTTGGITGELFF

j_call: TRBJ2-2
clone_size: few
v_call: TRBV18
d_call: TRBD1
cdr3_nt: TGTGCCAGCTCACCCAGGGGGCGGATTAACACCGGGGAGCTGTTTTTT
cdr3_aa: CASSPRGRINTGELFF

j_call: TRBJ2-3
clone_size: .
v_call: TRBV25-1
d_call: TRBD2
cdr3_nt: TGTGCCACCCAAAGCGGGGGGGACGGGACAGATACGCAGTATTTT
cdr3_aa: CATQSGGDGTDTQYF

j_call: TRBJ2-3
clone_size: many
v_call: TRBV19
d_call: TRBD2
cdr3_nt: TGTGCCAGTAGTGGGGCGGGAGGCTTCACAGATACGCAGTATTTT
cdr3_aa: CASSGAGGFTDTQYF

j_call: TRBJ2-1
clone_size: many
v_call: TRBV5-8
d_call: .
cdr3_nt: TGTGCCAGCAGCTCCCGGACTACCGACAATGAGCAGTTCTTC
cdr3_aa: CASSSRTTDNEQFF